One and the same sample provided the 17 T cell receptor beta chains below, sequenced in a study of CD8 T cells in Susac syndrome. RNA in amounts of about 0.5 to 1 ug was reverse transcribed with random hexamers. Via MiXCR, TCRdb re-called the immunoSEQ multiplex PCR reads, giving one row per CDR3 protein. There are more than 200,000 distinct CDR3 sequences in the sample; roughly 90% occur only once, and around 0.15% lies in the top ten. The source material was CD8+ T cells from PBMCs. The receptor source for this set is a human donor with multiple sclerosis.

V gene TRBV7-9 combines with J gene TRBJ1-1; no definite D call. The length of the CDR3 is 14 residues. Between the trimmed V and J ends, which lost 4 bases and 0 bases, there was a span of 9 bases. Germline loops: CDR1 SEHNR, CDR2 FQNEAQ (reference sequence). Here the CDR3 DNA reads TGTGCCAGCAGCTACCTTGACGTGAACACTGAAGCTTTCTTT. It specifies CASSYLDVNTEAFF. The full variable domain, its missing parts supplied by reference TRBV7-9 and TRBJ1-1, is DTGVSQNPRHKITKRGQNVTFRCDPISEHNRLYWYRQTLGQGPEFLTYFQNEAQLEKSRLLSDRFSAERPKGSFSTLEIQRTEQGDSAMYLCASSYLDVNTEAFFGQGTRLTVV.

V is TRBV13 and J is TRBJ1-5; D uncertain. CDR1 and CDR2 (germline): PRHDT, FYEKMQ (reference sequence). This CDR3 has 14 amino acids. The V end was cut by 7 bases, the J end by 0 bases, with 10 bases between. The chain's CDR3 is CASKRGNSNQPQHF. The DNA for the CDR3 is TGTGCCAGCAAACGGGGAAATAGCAATCAGCCCCAGCATTTT.

This chain connects TRBV20-1 to TRBJ1-2, with D unclear. The CDR3 covers 13 residues. Germline V gene sequence: CDR1 DFQATT, CDR2 SNEGSKA (reference sequence). V shed 2 bases and J shed 3 bases, with 10 bases lying between them. Here the CDR3 reads CSARLRTHYGYTF. DNA for the CDR3: TGCAGTGCTAGATTACGAACGCACTATGGCTACACCTTC.

The chain is built from TRBV20-1 and TRBJ2-7, with 9 bases fitting TRBD1. The J segment lost 2 bases and the V segment lost 2 bases, leaving 7 bases of the junction unmatched. In germline, CDR1 is DFQATT, CDR2 SNEGSKA (reference sequence). The CDR3 runs 15 residues. CDR3 nucleotide sequence: TGCAGTGCTAGATGGACCGGGACAGGGACCTACGAGCAGTACTTC. It is translated as CSARWTGTGTYEQYF.

This chain uses TRBV6-5 with TRBJ2-5, with no clear D. This CDR3 is 12 amino acids long. Germline-derived CDR1 and CDR2 are MNHEY and SVGAGI. Trimming shortened V by 10 bases and J by 1 base, and 10 bases separated the two germline ends. In nucleotides, the CDR3 is TGTGCCACCACCGATATCCAAGAGACCCAGTACTTC. Amino acids: CATTDIQETQYF.

The chain combines TRBV5-6 with TRBJ2-1; D is unclear. This CDR3 region has 13 residues. Germline V gene lookup returns CDR1 SGHDT and CDR2 YYEEEE. Trimming stripped 4 bases from V and 4 bases from J, with 9 bases between. CDR3 loop: CASSPISYNEQFF. CDR3 nucleotides: TGTGCCAGCAGCCCGATCTCATACAATGAGCAGTTCTTC.

The J gene is TRBJ2-7, the V gene TRBV19; 7 bases are a match to TRBD2. The CDR3 extends over 15 amino acids. The V gene's germline CDR1 is LNHDA and CDR2 SQIVND (reference sequence). J lost 2 bases, V lost 3 bases, and 7 bases had no gene match. The CDR3 sequence is CASSISAGQTYEQYF. CDR3 DNA: TGTGCCAGTAGTATTTCAGCGGGGCAGACCTACGAGCAGTACTTC.

The chain employs TRBV10-3 and TRBJ2-1; perhaps D is TRBD1 or TRBD2 (5 bases each). Trimming cost V 5 bases and J 2 bases, with 7 bases left between them. The CDR3 totals 13 residues. CDR1 is ENHRY, CDR2 SYGVKD, per germline. The CDR3, as DNA: TGTGCCATCAGTCCGGGGCCCTACAATGAGCAGTTCTTC. It codes for CAISPGPYNEQFF.

This chain links TRBV11-2 with TRBJ1-2; the D gene is possibly TRBD1 (5 bases). CDR1 SGHAT and CDR2 FQNNGV come from the germline V gene. The CDR3 contains 16 residues. The V and J ends lost 1 base and 0 bases respectively, with 12 bases between them. CDR3 residues: CASSLGQGSPNYGYTF. The DNA of the CDR3 is TGTGCCAGCAGCTTAGGGCAGGGCTCACCTAACTATGGCTACACCTTC.

This clonotype has more than one count but fewer than ten. The chain uses TRBV18 and TRBJ2-3; D not resolved. The CDR3 is 15 residues long. V was cut by 6 bases and J by 2 bases, with 15 bases left in between. CDR1 is KGHSH and CDR2 is LQKENI in the germline V gene. The CDR3 sequence: CASSPRTRYTDTQYF. The CDR3 DNA follows: TGTGCCAGCTCTCCCCGGACCCGCTACACAGATACGCAGTATTTT.

The chain couples TRBV12-3 or TRBV12-4 to TRBJ2-2; D gene uncertain. The CDR3 has 16 amino acids. The V gene lost 2 bases and the J gene lost 8 bases, with 18 bases spanning the gap. CDR3 coding DNA: TGTGCCAGCAGTTTAAACGCGGCCTATCGAGGTGGGGAGCTGTTTTTT. It is translated as CASSLNAAYRGGELFF.

V gene TRBV5-1 combines with J gene TRBJ2-7; 12 nucleotides line up with TRBD2. The CDR3 runs to 15 residues. The germline V gene encodes CDR1 SGHRS and CDR2 YFSETQ. J gave up 3 bases and V 2 bases, and 3 bases lay outside the gene matches. CDR3 nucleotide sequence: TGCGCCAGCAGCTTAACTAGCGGGGGGCACTACGAGCAGTACTTC. Protein: CASSLTSGGHYEQYF.

The chain uses TRBV30 and TRBJ2-1; 11 nucleotides align to TRBD1. CDR1 and CDR2 (germline): GTSNPN, SVGIG (reference sequence). V shed 6 bases, J shed 6 bases, and the junction held 10 bases outside the gene matches. CDR3 length: 15 residues. The CDR3: CACPKVGTGGNEQFF. CDR3 coding DNA: TGTGCCTGCCCTAAGGTCGGGACAGGGGGCAATGAGCAGTTCTTC.

This clonotype occurred a few times. J is TRBJ2-7 and V is TRBV6-2 or TRBV6-3; possible D gene TRBD1, 6 bases. Trimming took 5 bases from V and 3 from J, leaving 8 bases between them. Germline CDR1 is MNHEY and CDR2 is SVGEGT. The CDR3 is 12 amino acids. The CDR3 sequence: CASSRTVYEQYF. The CDR3 coding sequence is TGTGCCAGCAGTAGGACAGTCTACGAGCAGTACTTC.

This rearrangement joins TRBV4-3 to TRBJ1-2; possible D gene TRBD1, 6 bases. This CDR3 contains 16 residues. The germline CDR1 and CDR2 sequences are LGHNA and YSLEER. The V end lost 4 bases, the J end lost 4 bases, and 19 bases lay between the germline ends. The CDR3 sequence is CASSRIQGGTSYGYTF. In nucleotides, the CDR3 is TGCGCCAGCAGCCGGATACAGGGAGGAACTTCCTATGGCTACACCTTC.

The V gene is TRBV14, the J gene TRBJ2-7, with D tentatively TRBD1 (5 bases). The CDR3 is 16 residues long. V lost 0 bases and J 2 bases, leaving 14 bases between the germline ends. Germline loops: CDR1 SGHDN, CDR2 FVKESK. The CDR3 DNA sequence: TGTGCCAGCAGCCAAGACGACAGTTTCCTGACCTACGAGCAGTACTTC. Its translation: CASSQDDSFLTYEQYF.

This rearrangement joins TRBV15 to TRBJ1-3; D remains unclear. V was trimmed by 4 bases and J by 0 bases, leaving 10 bases between them. This CDR3 has 15 residues. Looked up from germline, CDR1 is LNHNV and CDR2 is YYDKDF (reference sequence). CDR3 sequence (DNA): TGTGCCACCAGCAAGCCGGGAGTCTCTGGAAACACCATATATTTT. As protein: CATSKPGVSGNTIYF.